This is a list of T cell receptor beta chains from one sample in a study of OX40 agonist ivuxolimab in advanced cancers. Sequencing used immunoSEQ multiplex PCR; TCRdb keeps in-frame clones, though not all of them. The sample shows about 18,000 clones, roughly 85% of them seen only once. The material was CD4+ or CD8+ T cells sorted from blood, obtained in a trial of the OX40 agonist ivuxolimab. These receptors were collected from an adult with an advanced solid tumor such as melanoma, head and neck, liver or kidney cancer. Both conserved end residues are part of each CDR3. The D gene is left open where the match is weak. Only some rows state a clone size, as once, few, many or a class for expanded clones.

-,TRBJ2-5,-,TRBV29-1,CSVVDWQETQYF,TGCAGCGTTGTCGACTGGCAAGAGACCCAGTACTTC
-,TRBJ2-7,-,TRBV18,CASSPPYSYEQYF,TGTGCCAGCTCACCACCGTACTCCTACGAGCAGTACTTC
-,TRBJ2-4,-,TRBV10-3,CAISGQAVAKNIQYF,TGTGCCATCAGCGGACAAGCTGTAGCCAAAAACATTCAGTACTTC
-,TRBJ1-1,-,TRBV28,CASSFLGPSTEAFF,TGTGCCAGCAGTTTTCTCGGACCGAGCACTGAAGCTTTCTTT
-,TRBJ1-3,-,TRBV9,CASSKSSGNTIYF,TGTGCCAGCAGCAAGAGCTCTGGAAACACCATATATTTT
-,TRBJ2-5,-,TRBV28,CASSLPGEHQETQYF,TGTGCCAGCAGCCTCCCTGGAGAACATCAAGAGACCCAGTACTTC
-,TRBJ2-7,-,TRBV7-9,CASSLGRNAYEQYF,TGTGCCAGCAGCTTAGGGCGGAACGCCTACGAGCAGTACTTC
-,TRBJ1-2,-,TRBV7-2,CASFPRGARGYTF,TGTGCCAGTTTCCCTCGGGGCGCTCGTGGCTACACCTTC
-,TRBJ1-1,-,TRBV4-1,CASSPVTGNTEAFF,TGCGCCAGCAGCCCTGTGACAGGAAACACTGAAGCTTTCTTT
-,TRBJ2-2,-,TRBV9,CASSVSGGELFF,TGTGCCAGCAGCGTATCCGGCGGGGAGCTGTTTTTT
once,TRBJ1-6,-,TRBV4-3,CASSQDPDRQLPGYNSPLHF,TGCGCCAGCAGCCAAGATCCCGACAGGCAACTCCCGGGATATAATTCACCCCTCCACTTT
once,TRBJ2-1,TRBD2,TRBV18,CASSHIGLAGTSSYNEQFF,TGTGCCAGCTCCCACATCGGACTAGCGGGAACTAGCTCCTACAATGAGCAGTTCTTC
-,TRBJ2-1,-,TRBV7-9,CASSLDTGLPYNEQFF,TGTGCCAGCAGCTTAGATACCGGACTCCCTTACAATGAGCAGTTCTTC
-,TRBJ2-1,-,TRBV7-9,CASPLGGGEQFF,TGTGCCAGCCCCTTAGGGGGGGGAGAGCAGTTCTTC
few,TRBJ2-1,TRBD2,TRBV7-6,CASSLVPLAGGNEQFF,TGTGCCAGCAGCTTAGTACCACTAGCGGGAGGTAATGAGCAGTTCTTC
-,TRBJ2-7,-,TRBV21-1,CANLRGHYEQYF,TGTGCCAACCTCCGGGGCCACTACGAGCAGTACTTC
-,TRBJ1-4,-,TRBV11-3,CASSISASTNEKLFF,TGTGCCAGCAGCATCTCAGCTTCAACTAATGAAAAACTGTTTTTT
-,TRBJ2-7,TRBD2,TRBV5-6,CASSQGPLLASSYEQYF,TGTGCCAGCAGCCAGGGCCCTCTACTAGCGAGCTCCTACGAGCAGTACTTC
-,TRBJ2-1,-,TRBV29-1,CSVEGRRSNEQFF,TGCAGCGTTGAAGGGCGCAGGTCTAATGAGCAGTTCTTC
-,TRBJ1-4,-,TRBV19,CASSIPGSSGEKLFF,TGTGCCAGTAGTATTCCGGGCAGCAGTGGTGAAAAACTGTTTTTT
-,TRBJ2-1,TRBD2,TRBV7-6,CASSLEAPGTSLGQFF,TGTGCCAGCAGCTTAGAGGCCCCCGGGACTAGTCTGGGGCAGTTCTTC
-,TRBJ2-7,-,TRBV4-1,CASSSRDSGSYEQYF,TGCGCCAGCAGTAGTCGGGACTCTGGCTCCTACGAGCAGTACTTC
-,TRBJ1-2,-,TRBV6-5,CASSYSTPNYGYTF,TGTGCCAGCAGTTACTCAACTCCCAACTATGGCTACACCTTC
once,TRBJ1-1,-,TRBV28,CASSTQVFTEAFF,TGTGCCAGCAGTACCCAAGTTTTCACTGAAGCTTTCTTT